Listed below are T cell receptor beta chains from one sample, sequenced in a study of T cell responses to AZD1222 COVID-19 vaccine. The repertoire was sequenced with immunoSEQ multiplex PCR; TCRdb's copy has only in-frame clones and lacks some. This sample has about 160,000 clones; 92% occur once, and the top ten carry roughly 3.4%. Sample: peripheral blood, taken 28 days after the second AZD1222 dose. The receptors shown here come from an adult who received the AZD1222 COVID-19 vaccine. Both conserved end residues are part of each CDR3. The D gene is left open where the match is weak. Rows give clone size only sometimes, using once, few, many, or a class for an expanded clone.

CDR3 length: 13; clone size: once; D gene: NA; J gene: TRBJ1-5; V gene: TRBV10-3; CDR3 DNA: TGTGCCATCAGTGCCAGTTGGGATCAGCCCCAGCATTTT; CDR3 protein: CAISASWDQPQHF
CDR3 length: 17; clone size: once; D gene: TRBD2; J gene: TRBJ2-1; V gene: TRBV28; CDR3 DNA: TGTGCCAGCAGGGCTATGAGCGGGAGGATCTCCTACAATGAGCAGTTCTTC; CDR3 protein: CASRAMSGRISYNEQFF
CDR3 length: 16; clone size: NA; D gene: NA; J gene: TRBJ2-1; V gene: TRBV24-1; CDR3 DNA: TGTGCCACCAGTGACCCAGGACCCATCTCCTACAATGAGCAGTTCTTC; CDR3 protein: CATSDPGPISYNEQFF
CDR3 length: 16; clone size: NA; D gene: NA; J gene: TRBJ2-2; V gene: TRBV11-2; CDR3 DNA: TGTGCCAGCAGCTTACGTTTAGCGGCGAACACCGGGGAGCTGTTTTTT; CDR3 protein: CASSLRLAANTGELFF
CDR3 length: 18; clone size: NA; D gene: TRBD1; J gene: TRBJ2-6; V gene: TRBV7-9; CDR3 DNA: TGTGCCAGCAGCTCCCAGACAGGGGCAGGTTTGGGGGCCAACGTCCTGACTTTC; CDR3 protein: CASSSQTGAGLGANVLTF
CDR3 length: 16; clone size: NA; D gene: TRBD2; J gene: TRBJ2-7; V gene: TRBV6-2/TRBV6-3; CDR3 DNA: TGTGCCAGCAGTGGGGGACTAGCGGGAAGGTACTACGAGCAGTACTTC; CDR3 protein: CASSGGLAGRYYEQYF
CDR3 length: 15; clone size: NA; D gene: NA; J gene: TRBJ2-7; V gene: TRBV27; CDR3 DNA: TGTGCCAGCAGTTCCAGGACCCTAAGATCTTACGAGCAGTACTTC; CDR3 protein: CASSSRTLRSYEQYF
CDR3 length: 15; clone size: NA; D gene: TRBD2; J gene: TRBJ2-1; V gene: TRBV23-1; CDR3 DNA: TGCGCCAGCAGAGGAGCGGGAGGGCCAGCCAATGAGCAGTTCTTC; CDR3 protein: CASRGAGGPANEQFF
CDR3 length: 12; clone size: NA; D gene: NA; J gene: TRBJ2-7; V gene: TRBV19; CDR3 DNA: TGTGCCAGTAGTCCAAGGGGGGGCGAGCAGTACTTC; CDR3 protein: CASSPRGGEQYF
CDR3 length: 18; clone size: NA; D gene: NA; J gene: TRBJ1-6; V gene: TRBV4-1; CDR3 DNA: TGCGCCAGCAGCCAAGGGGCCGCGGGCCGATTTATTAATTCACCCCTCCACTTT; CDR3 protein: CASSQGAAGRFINSPLHF
CDR3 length: 20; clone size: NA; D gene: NA; J gene: TRBJ1-5; V gene: TRBV4-3; CDR3 DNA: TGCGCCAGCAGCCAAGTCCCCGTGTTTTTGCGGACAGCGTGCAATCAGCCCCAGCATTTT; CDR3 protein: CASSQVPVFLRTACNQPQHF
CDR3 length: 13; clone size: NA; D gene: TRBD1; J gene: TRBJ1-1; V gene: TRBV10-1; CDR3 DNA: TGCGCCAGCAGGACAGGGGCGAACACTGAAGCTTTCTTT; CDR3 protein: CASRTGANTEAFF
CDR3 length: 14; clone size: NA; D gene: TRBD1; J gene: TRBJ1-1; V gene: TRBV15; CDR3 DNA: TGTGCCACCAGCATACCTACGACAGGGGCAGAAGCTTTCTTT; CDR3 protein: CATSIPTTGAEAFF
CDR3 length: 15; clone size: NA; D gene: NA; J gene: TRBJ1-1; V gene: TRBV28; CDR3 DNA: TGTGCCAGCAGTCCCCACCAGGGGTGGGACACTGAAGCTTTCTTT; CDR3 protein: CASSPHQGWDTEAFF
CDR3 length: 12; clone size: NA; D gene: NA; J gene: TRBJ2-1; V gene: TRBV13; CDR3 DNA: TGTGCCAGCAGAGAGAGGACTGAGGGTAGGTTCTTC; CDR3 protein: CASRERTEGRFF